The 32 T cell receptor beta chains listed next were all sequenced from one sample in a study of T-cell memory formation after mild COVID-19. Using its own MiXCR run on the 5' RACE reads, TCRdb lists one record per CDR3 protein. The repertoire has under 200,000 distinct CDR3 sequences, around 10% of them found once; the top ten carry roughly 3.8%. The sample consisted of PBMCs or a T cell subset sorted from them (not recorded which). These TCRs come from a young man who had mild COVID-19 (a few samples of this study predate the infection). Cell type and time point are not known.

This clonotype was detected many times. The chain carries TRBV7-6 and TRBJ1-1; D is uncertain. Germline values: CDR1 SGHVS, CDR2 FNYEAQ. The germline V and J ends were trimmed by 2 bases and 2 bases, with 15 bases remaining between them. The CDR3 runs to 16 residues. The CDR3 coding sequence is TGTGCCAGCAGCTTAACCCCCCGGGCGGGCAACACTGAAGCTTTCTTT. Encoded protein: CASSLTPRAGNTEAFF.

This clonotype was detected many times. CDR3 in amino acids: CASELGGKDNEQFF. In nucleotides, the CDR3 is TGTGCCAGCGAGCTCGGGGGGAAGGACAATGAGCAGTTCTTC. The V and J genes are TRBV25-1 and TRBJ2-1; 7 bases are shared with TRBD2. The CDR3 spans 14 residues. With V trimmed by 8 bases and J by 5 bases, 9 bases remained unmatched. Germline CDR1 MGHDK, CDR2 SYGVNS.

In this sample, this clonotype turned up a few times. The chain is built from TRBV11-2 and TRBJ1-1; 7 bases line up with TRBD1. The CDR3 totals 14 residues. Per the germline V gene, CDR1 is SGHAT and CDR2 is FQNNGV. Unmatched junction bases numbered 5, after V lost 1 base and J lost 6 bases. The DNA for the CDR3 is TGTGCCAGCAGCTTAGTAGGGGGCAGGGCTGAAGCTTTCTTT. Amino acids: CASSLVGGRAEAFF.

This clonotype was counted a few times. The CDR3 loop is CATSDLPERGGEQFF. CDR3 bases: TGTGCCACCAGTGATTTGCCCGAGCGGGGGGGTGAGCAGTTCTTC. The V gene is TRBV24-1, the J gene TRBJ2-1, with 10 bases that match TRBD2. This CDR3 is built from 15 residues. Trimming cost V 0 bases and J 9 bases; bases outside gene matches: 4. The V gene's germline CDR1 is KGHDR and CDR2 SFDVKD.

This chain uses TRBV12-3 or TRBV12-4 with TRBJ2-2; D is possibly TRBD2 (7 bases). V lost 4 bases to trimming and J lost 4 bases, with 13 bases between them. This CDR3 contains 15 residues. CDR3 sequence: CASSSRGGGTGELFF. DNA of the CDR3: TGTGCCAGCAGTTCCCGAGGGGGGGGCACCGGGGAGCTGTTTTTT.

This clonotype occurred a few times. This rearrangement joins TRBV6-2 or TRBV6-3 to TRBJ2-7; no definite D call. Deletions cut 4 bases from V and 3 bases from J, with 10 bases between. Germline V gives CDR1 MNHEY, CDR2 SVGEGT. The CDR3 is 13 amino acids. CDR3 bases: TGTGCCAGCAGTTTCTCCTACTACTACGAGCAGTACGTC. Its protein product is CASSFSYYYEQYV.

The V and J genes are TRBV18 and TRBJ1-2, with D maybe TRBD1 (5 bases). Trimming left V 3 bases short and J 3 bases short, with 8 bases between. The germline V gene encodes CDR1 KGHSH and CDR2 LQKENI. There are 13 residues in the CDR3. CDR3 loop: CASSPDTYYGYTF. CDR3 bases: TGTGCCAGCTCACCGGACACTTACTATGGCTACACCTTC.

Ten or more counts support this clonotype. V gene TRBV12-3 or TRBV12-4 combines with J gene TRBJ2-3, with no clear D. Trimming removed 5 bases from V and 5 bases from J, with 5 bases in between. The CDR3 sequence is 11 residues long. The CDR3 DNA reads TGTGCCAGCAGTCGAAGAGATACGCAGTATTTT. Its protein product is CASSRRDTQYF.

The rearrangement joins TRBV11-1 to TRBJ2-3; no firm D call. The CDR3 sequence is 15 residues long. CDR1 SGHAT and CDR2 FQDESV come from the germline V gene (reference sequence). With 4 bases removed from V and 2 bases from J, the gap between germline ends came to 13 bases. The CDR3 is CASSSLLGPTDTQYF. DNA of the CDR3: TGTGCCAGCAGCTCGTTACTCGGGCCCACAGATACGCAGTATTTT.

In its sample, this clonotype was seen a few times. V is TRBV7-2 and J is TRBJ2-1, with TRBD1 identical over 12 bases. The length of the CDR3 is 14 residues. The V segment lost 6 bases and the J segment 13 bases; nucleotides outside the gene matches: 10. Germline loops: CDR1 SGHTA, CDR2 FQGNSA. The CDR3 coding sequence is TGTGCCAGCAGGTCGGGACAGGGGGCGCGAGTACAGTTCTTC. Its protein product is CASRSGQGARVQFF.

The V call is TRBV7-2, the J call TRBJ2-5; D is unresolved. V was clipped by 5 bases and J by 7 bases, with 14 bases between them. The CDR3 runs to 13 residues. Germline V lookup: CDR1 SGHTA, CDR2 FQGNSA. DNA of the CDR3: TGTGCCAGCAGCACCGTCACCCCCGGGACCCAGTACTTC. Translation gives CASSTVTPGTQYF.

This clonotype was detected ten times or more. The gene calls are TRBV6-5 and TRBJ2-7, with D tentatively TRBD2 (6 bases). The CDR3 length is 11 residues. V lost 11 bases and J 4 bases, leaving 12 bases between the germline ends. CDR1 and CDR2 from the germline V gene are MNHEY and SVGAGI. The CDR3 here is CAATGGYEQYF. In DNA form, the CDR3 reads TGTGCCGCCACCGGGGGTTACGAGCAGTACTTC.

DNA of the CDR3: TGCAGTGCTAGGCGGACGGGTGGAGGGGGGCGTGGGGCCAACGTCCTGACTTTC. It is translated as CSARRTGGGGRGANVLTF. The chain recombines TRBV20-1 with TRBJ2-6; possibly TRBD1 or TRBD2 for D (6 bases each). The CDR3 length is 18 residues. Germline loops: CDR1 DFQATT, CDR2 SNEGSKA (reference sequence). V dropped 3 bases and J dropped 3 bases, with 21 bases sitting between them.

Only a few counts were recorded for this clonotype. The CDR3 region is CASSVDNLNSPLHF. The CDR3 bases are TGTGCCAGCAGCGTGGACAACCTTAATTCACCCCTCCACTTT. V gene TRBV12-3 or TRBV12-4 combines with J gene TRBJ1-6, with D possibly being TRBD1 (5 bases). V lost 6 bases and J 6 bases, leaving 12 bases between the germline ends. This CDR3 has 14 residues.

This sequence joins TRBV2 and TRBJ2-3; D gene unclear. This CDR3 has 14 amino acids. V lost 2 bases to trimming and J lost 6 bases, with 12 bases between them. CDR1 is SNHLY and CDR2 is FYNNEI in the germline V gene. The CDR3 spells CASSERSGRDTQYF. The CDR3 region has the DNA TGTGCCAGCAGTGAACGCTCGGGTCGGGATACGCAGTATTTT.

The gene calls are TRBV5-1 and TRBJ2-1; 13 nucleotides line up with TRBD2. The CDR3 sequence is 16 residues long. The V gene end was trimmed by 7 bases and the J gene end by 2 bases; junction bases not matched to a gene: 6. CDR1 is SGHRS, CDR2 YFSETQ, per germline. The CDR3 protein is CASHRLAGGTYNEQFF. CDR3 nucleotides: TGCGCCAGCCACCGACTAGCGGGGGGCACCTACAATGAGCAGTTCTTC.

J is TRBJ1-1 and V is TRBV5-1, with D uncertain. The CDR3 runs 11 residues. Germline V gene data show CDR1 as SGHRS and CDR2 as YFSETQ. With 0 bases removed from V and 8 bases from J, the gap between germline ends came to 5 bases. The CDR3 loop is CASSLVGEAFF. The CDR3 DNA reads TGCGCCAGCAGCTTGGTGGGAGAAGCTTTCTTT.

The CDR3 spells CSVEGGAGGYTF. CDR3 bases: TGCAGCGTTGAGGGGGGGGCAGGTGGCTACACCTTC. The V and J genes are TRBV29-1 and TRBJ1-2, with D perhaps matching TRBD1 (6 bases). Germline CDR1 SQVTM, CDR2 ANQGSEA. V lost 3 bases and J 7 bases, leaving 12 bases between the germline ends. This CDR3 spans 12 amino acids.

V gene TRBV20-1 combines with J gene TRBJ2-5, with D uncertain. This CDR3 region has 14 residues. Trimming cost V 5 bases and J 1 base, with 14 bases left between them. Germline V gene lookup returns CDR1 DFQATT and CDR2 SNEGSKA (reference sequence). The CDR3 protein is CSAPRRATQETQYF. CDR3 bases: TGCAGTGCTCCCCGCAGAGCCACCCAAGAGACCCAGTACTTC.

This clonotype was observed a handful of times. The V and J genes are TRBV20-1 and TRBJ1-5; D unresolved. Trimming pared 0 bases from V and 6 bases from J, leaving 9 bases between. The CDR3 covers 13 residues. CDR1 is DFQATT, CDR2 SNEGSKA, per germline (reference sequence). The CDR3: CSARDSQVQPQHF. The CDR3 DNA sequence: TGCAGTGCTAGAGATTCCCAAGTTCAGCCCCAGCATTTT.

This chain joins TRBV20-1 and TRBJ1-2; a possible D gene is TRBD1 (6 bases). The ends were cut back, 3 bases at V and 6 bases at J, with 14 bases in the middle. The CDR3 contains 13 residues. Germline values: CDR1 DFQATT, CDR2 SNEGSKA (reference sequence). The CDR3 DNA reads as TGCAGTGCTAGGGGGGGGCAGGGAAATGGCTACACCTTC. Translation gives CSARGGQGNGYTF.

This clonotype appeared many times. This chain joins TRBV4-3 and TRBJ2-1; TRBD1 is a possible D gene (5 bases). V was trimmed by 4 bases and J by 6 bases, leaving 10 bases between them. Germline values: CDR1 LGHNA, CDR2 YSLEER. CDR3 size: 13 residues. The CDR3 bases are TGCGCCAGCAGCCTCCGTAGGGGCAATGAGCAGTTCTTC. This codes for CASSLRRGNEQFF.

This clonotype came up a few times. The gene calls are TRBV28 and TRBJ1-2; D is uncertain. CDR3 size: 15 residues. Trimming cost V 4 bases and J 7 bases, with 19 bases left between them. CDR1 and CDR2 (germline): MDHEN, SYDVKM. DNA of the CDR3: TGTGCCAGCAGTTATTCCCAAGGAGGTCTGGGTGGCTACACCTTC. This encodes CASSYSQGGLGGYTF.

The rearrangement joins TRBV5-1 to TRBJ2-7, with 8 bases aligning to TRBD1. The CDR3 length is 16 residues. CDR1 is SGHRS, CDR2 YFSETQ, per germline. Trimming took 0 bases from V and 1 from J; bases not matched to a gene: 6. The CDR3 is CASSLGGQALSYEQYF. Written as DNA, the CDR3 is TGCGCCAGCAGCTTGGGGGGACAGGCCCTTTCCTACGAGCAGTACTTC.

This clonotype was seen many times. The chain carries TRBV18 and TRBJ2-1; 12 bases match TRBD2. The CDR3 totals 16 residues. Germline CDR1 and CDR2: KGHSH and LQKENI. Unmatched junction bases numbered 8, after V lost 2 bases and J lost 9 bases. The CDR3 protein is CASSPASGGAGIEQFF. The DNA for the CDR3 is TGTGCCAGCTCACCAGCTAGCGGGGGGGCCGGTATTGAGCAGTTCTTC.

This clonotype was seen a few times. The CDR3, as DNA: TGTGCCACCAGTGCCCCACTAGCGGGGTCTACGCAGTATTTT. Translation gives CATSAPLAGSTQYF. V usage is TRBV24-1 and J usage is TRBJ2-3, with 10 bases lining up with TRBD2. The V gene's germline CDR1 is KGHDR and CDR2 SFDVKD. J was trimmed by 8 bases and V by 5 bases; bases with no gene match: 6. This CDR3 has 14 residues.

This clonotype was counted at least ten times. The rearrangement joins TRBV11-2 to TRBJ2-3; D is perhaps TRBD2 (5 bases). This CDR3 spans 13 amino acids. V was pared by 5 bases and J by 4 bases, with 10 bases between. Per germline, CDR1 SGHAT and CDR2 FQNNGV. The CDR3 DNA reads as TGTGCCAGCAGCCCCCGTAGCGCAGATACGCAGTATTTT. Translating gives CASSPRSADTQYF. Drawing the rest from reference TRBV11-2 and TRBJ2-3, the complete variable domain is EAGVAQSPRYKIIEKRQSVAFWCNPISGHATLYWYQQILGQGPKLLIQFQNNGVVDDSQLPKDRFSAERLKGVDSTLKIQPAKLEDSAVYLCASSPRSADTQYFGPGTRLTVL.

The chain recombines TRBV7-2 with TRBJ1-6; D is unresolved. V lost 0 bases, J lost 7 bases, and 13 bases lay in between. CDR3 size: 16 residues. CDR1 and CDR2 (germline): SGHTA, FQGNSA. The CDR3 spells CASSLALGKDNSPLHF. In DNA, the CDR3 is TGTGCCAGCAGCTTAGCGTTGGGAAAGGACAATTCACCCCTCCACTTT.

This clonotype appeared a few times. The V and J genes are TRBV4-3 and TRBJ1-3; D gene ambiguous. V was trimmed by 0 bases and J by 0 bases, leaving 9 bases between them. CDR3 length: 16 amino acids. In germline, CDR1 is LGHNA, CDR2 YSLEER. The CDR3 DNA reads TGCGCCAGCAGCCAAGATATCTCCGGCTCTGGAAACACCATATATTTT. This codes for CASSQDISGSGNTIYF.

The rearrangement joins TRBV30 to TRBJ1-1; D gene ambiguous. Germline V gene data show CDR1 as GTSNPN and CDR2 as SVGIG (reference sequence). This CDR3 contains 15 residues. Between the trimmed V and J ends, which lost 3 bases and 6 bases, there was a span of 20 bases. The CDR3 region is CAWRATDFFRAEAFF. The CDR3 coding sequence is TGTGCCTGGAGGGCAACGGACTTTTTCCGGGCTGAAGCTTTCTTT.

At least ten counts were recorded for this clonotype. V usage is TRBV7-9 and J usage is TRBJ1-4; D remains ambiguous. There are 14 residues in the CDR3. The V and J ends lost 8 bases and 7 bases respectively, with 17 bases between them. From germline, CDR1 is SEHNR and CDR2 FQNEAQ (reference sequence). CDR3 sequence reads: CASAKWEEREKLFF. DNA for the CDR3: TGTGCCAGCGCGAAATGGGAGGAGCGTGAAAAACTGTTTTTT.

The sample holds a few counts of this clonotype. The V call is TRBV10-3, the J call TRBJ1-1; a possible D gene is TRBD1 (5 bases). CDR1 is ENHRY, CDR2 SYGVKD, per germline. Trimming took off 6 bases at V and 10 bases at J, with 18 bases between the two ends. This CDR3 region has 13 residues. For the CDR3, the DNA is TGTGCCATCAGGCCGGACACAGTCCCGTTAGCTTTCTTT. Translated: CAIRPDTVPLAFF.